This record covers a single T cell receptor beta chain. Antigen unknown. The record originates from a study of T cell responses to AZD1222 COVID-19 vaccine. About the study: Recipients boosted at about 4 weeks or about 12 weeks are pooled. Findings and caveats of the study: Across the whole spike, CD4 TCRs peaked at regions 160-218 and 743-854. The repertoires were collected only after the peak T cell response. Seropositivity was recorded at baseline in only 6 or 7 AZD1222 recipients.

The V and J ends lost 6 bases and 8 bases respectively, with 19 bases between them. This CDR3 contains 14 residues. Germline V gene sequence: CDR1 KGHSH, CDR2 LQKENI. Using immunoSEQ multiplex PCR, the repertoire was profiled, and TCRdb retains in-frame clones only, with some absent. This sample carries 120,000 to 150,000 clones, about 92% of them seen once, and the ten largest clones take under 2%. The chain recombines TRBV18 with TRBJ1-2; D is unclear. The sample here was peripheral blood, taken on day 0 of AZD1222 vaccination. The sequence derives from an adult in good health. CDR3 loop: CASSASTGRGGYTF. Here the CDR3 DNA reads TGTGCCAGCTCGGCCTCCACCGGCCGAGGAGGCTACACCTTC.